These 3 T cell receptor beta chains were all obtained from the same sample, sequenced in a study of siplizumab effects on memory and regulatory T cells. The assay was immunoSEQ multiplex PCR, and TCRdb's table has in-frame clones only and misses some. Among some 99,000 clones listed, approximately 90% were seen once. The sample was Tregs sorted from blood. The receptors derive from a human donor in good health.

The chain couples TRBV7-9 to TRBJ1-4; no clear D. Trimming took 5 bases from V and 1 from J, leaving 11 bases between them. Germline V CDR1 and CDR2: SEHNR, FQNEAQ (reference sequence). The CDR3 runs to 15 residues. CDR3 DNA: TGTGCCAGCAGCCCTCAGTCGGGAACTAATGAAAAACTGTTTTTT. Encoded protein: CASSPQSGTNEKLFF. Together with reference TRBV7-9 and TRBJ1-4, the CDR3 gives the full variable domain: DTGVSQNPRHKITKRGQNVTFRCDPISEHNRLYWYRQTLGQGPEFLTYFQNEAQLEKSRLLSDRFSAERPKGSFSTLEIQRTEQGDSAMYLCASSPQSGTNEKLFFGSGTQLSVL.

V usage is TRBV10-3 and J usage is TRBJ2-7; D may be TRBD2 (6 bases). Per the germline V gene, CDR1 is ENHRY and CDR2 is SYGVKD. With 3 bases removed from V and 4 bases from J, the gap between germline ends came to 16 bases. The CDR3 extends over 15 amino acids. In DNA, the CDR3 is TGTGCCATCAGTGAACCGGGGACTTGGGGTTACGAGCAGTACTTC. Its protein product is CAISEPGTWGYEQYF.

The genes are TRBV30 and TRBJ2-5; TRBD1 matches 10 bases. Germline lookup yields CDR1 GTSNPN and CDR2 SVGIG (reference sequence). The CDR3 contains 16 residues. The junction had 9 bases not matched to a gene; V was cut back by 0 bases and J by 5 bases. The CDR3 DNA is TGTGCCTGGAGTGTAATTGGGGACAGGGGTTTTGAGACCCAGTACTTC. Translated: CAWSVIGDRGFETQYF.